Listed here are 22 T cell receptor beta chains from one sample, sequenced in a study of T cell repertoires in cytomegalovirus infection. Their antigens are not known. MiXCR was run by TCRdb on the reads, yielding one entry per CDR3 protein. This sample has more than 250,000 distinct CDR3 sequences; 20% to 25% occur once, and the top ten carry roughly 13%. The sequencing used cultured PBMCs, collected from culture after CMV antigen stimulation. The receptors were sampled from a human donor in good health (CMV status not recorded). Some clones in this sample may be carry-over from other donors' samples.

Only a few counts were recorded for this clonotype. This rearrangement joins TRBV6-1 to TRBJ1-1; D not resolved. The CDR3 has 13 amino acids. The V end lost 1 base, the J end lost 8 bases, and 11 bases lay between the germline ends. Germline CDR1 MNHNS, CDR2 SASEGT. The CDR3 loop is CASSEGRYAEAFF. In DNA, the CDR3 is TGTGCCAGCAGTGAAGGACGCTATGCGGAAGCTTTCTTT.

J is TRBJ2-7 and V is TRBV29-1; D tentatively fits TRBD1 or TRBD2 (5 bases each). This CDR3 is 14 amino acids long. Germline assignment: CDR1 SQVTM and CDR2 ANQGSEA. Trimming stripped 6 bases from V and 2 bases from J, with 17 bases between. The DNA of the CDR3 is TGCAGCGTACTTTTACGGGACGGAGCCTACGAGCAGTACTTC. Protein product: CSVLLRDGAYEQYF.

In this sample, this clonotype turned up a few times. The rearrangement joins TRBV7-2 to TRBJ1-3, with D tentatively TRBD1 (5 bases). The CDR3 sequence is 16 residues long. The V gene lost 1 base and the J gene lost 2 bases, with 12 bases spanning the gap. Germline V gives CDR1 SGHTA, CDR2 FQGNSA. The CDR3 loop reads CASSLDPGPTGNTIYF. Here the CDR3 DNA reads TGTGCCAGCAGCTTAGATCCGGGACCCACTGGAAACACCATATATTTT.

The chain carries TRBV29-1 and TRBJ1-5; D unresolved. The CDR3 runs to 12 residues. In germline, CDR1 is SQVTM, CDR2 ANQGSEA. Deletions cut 4 bases from V and 0 bases from J, with 4 bases between. The CDR3 region has the DNA TGCAGCGTTGGGGATAGCAATCAGCCCCAGCATTTT. As protein: CSVGDSNQPQHF.

This clonotype was counted many times. The gene calls are TRBV7-9 and TRBJ1-1; a possible D gene is TRBD1 (6 bases). This CDR3 spans 13 amino acids. Germline values: CDR1 SEHNR, CDR2 FQNEAQ (reference sequence). The V end lost 5 bases, the J end lost 3 bases, and 10 bases lay between the germline ends. In DNA, the CDR3 is TGTGCCAGCAGCATACAGGGTCACACTGAAGCTTTCTTT. Its protein is CASSIQGHTEAFF.

This clonotype was recorded once. The chain uses TRBV11-3 and TRBJ2-5; 11 nucleotides line up with TRBD2. The CDR3 length is 18 residues. V gave up 2 bases and J gave up 3 bases; unmatched junction bases: 11. The V gene's germline CDR1 is SGHNT and CDR2 YENEEA. The CDR3 here is CASSLTLRLAGKKETQYF. As DNA, the CDR3 is TGTGCCAGCAGCTTAACCCTAAGACTAGCGGGAAAGAAAGAGACCCAGTACTTC.

The chain has TRBV5-4 and TRBJ1-6; D remains unclear. From germline, CDR1 is SGHNT and CDR2 YYREEE (reference sequence). The CDR3 extends over 16 amino acids. The ends were cut back, 3 bases at V and 1 base at J, with 11 bases in the middle. CDR3 in DNA: TGTGCCAGCAGCTCCGACGCGGGTTCCTATAATTCACCCCTCCACTTT. Its protein is CASSSDAGSYNSPLHF.

This sequence joins TRBV7-2 and TRBJ1-5; 11 positions agree with TRBD1. Germline V gene data show CDR1 as SGHTA and CDR2 as FQGNSA. This CDR3 comprises 15 residues. Unmatched junction bases numbered 4, after V lost 3 bases and J lost 6 bases. The CDR3 loop is CASSLDRGLAQPQHF. The CDR3 DNA follows: TGTGCCAGCAGCTTGGACAGGGGGCTGGCTCAGCCCCAGCATTTT.

This sequence joins TRBV7-9 and TRBJ2-2; 10 bases are a match to TRBD1. The germline V gene encodes CDR1 SEHNR and CDR2 FQNEAQ (reference sequence). Unmatched junction bases numbered 6, after V lost 6 bases and J lost 5 bases. This CDR3 comprises 15 residues. CDR3 region: CASSSGTGVTGELFF. The CDR3 nucleotides are TGTGCCAGCAGTTCCGGGACAGGGGTTACCGGGGAGCTGTTTTTT.

The chain links TRBV29-1 to TRBJ1-5, with 7 bases lining up with TRBD1. The length of the CDR3 is 13 residues. Trimming at V came to 6 bases and at J to 7 bases, leaving 9 bases not matched to a gene. Germline V gene sequence: CDR1 SQVTM, CDR2 ANQGSEA. The CDR3 region is CSVLDREGQPQHF. The CDR3 DNA follows: TGCAGCGTACTAGACAGGGAGGGACAGCCCCAGCATTTT.

The chain has TRBV18 and TRBJ2-7; no clear D gene. Trimming pared 4 bases from V and 2 bases from J, leaving 18 bases between. The CDR3 spans 16 residues. Germline loops: CDR1 KGHSH, CDR2 LQKENI. CDR3: CASSHPLIGPTYEQYF. The CDR3 nucleotides read TGTGCCAGCTCACATCCACTCATAGGTCCCACCTACGAGCAGTACTTC.

V usage is TRBV2 and J usage is TRBJ2-7; D not certain. CDR3 length equals 13 residues. Trimming took off 9 bases at V and 3 bases at J, with 15 bases between the two ends. The germline gives CDR1 SNHLY, CDR2 FYNNEI. In DNA, the CDR3 is TGTGCCAGTATGGGTACAAACGGCTACGAGCAGTACTTC. This sequence encodes CASMGTNGYEQYF.

This clonotype has a count of ten or more. The rearrangement uses TRBV7-9 and TRBJ1-5; tentatively, D is TRBD1 (6 bases). The V gene's germline CDR1 is SEHNR and CDR2 FQNEAQ (reference sequence). V was pared by 2 bases and J by 0 bases, with 11 bases between. The CDR3 has 16 residues. CDR3 DNA: TGTGCCAGCAGCTTAACCGGGGGCTATAGCAATCAGCCCCAGCATTTT. Its protein is CASSLTGGYSNQPQHF.

As for this clonotype: It may be a read error: a sequence one base away is much more abundant. The gene calls are TRBV6-2 or TRBV6-3 and TRBJ1-1; D ambiguous. With 6 bases removed from V and 0 bases from J, the gap between germline ends came to 2 bases. Germline-derived CDR1 and CDR2 are MNHEY and SVGEGT. The CDR3 runs to 11 residues. The CDR3 bases are TGTGCCAGCAGGGTGAACACTGAAGCTTTCTTT. The encoded protein is CASRVNTEAFF.

J is TRBJ2-1 and V is TRBV3-1, with TRBD2 matching 7 bases. Trimming took 2 bases from V and 9 from J; bases not matched to a gene: 7. The CDR3 length is 14 residues. Germline V gene sequence: CDR1 LGHDT, CDR2 YNNKEL (reference sequence). The chain's CDR3 is CASSQRTGEGEQFF. In DNA, the CDR3 is TGTGCCAGCAGCCAACGGACTGGGGAGGGTGAGCAGTTCTTC.

V gene TRBV7-2 combines with J gene TRBJ2-1; TRBD2 matches 12 bases. This CDR3 is 14 amino acids long. V lost 5 bases, J lost 16 bases, and 12 bases stayed unmatched. In germline, CDR1 is SGHTA, CDR2 FQGNSA. This chain's CDR3 is CASSIGTSGSEFFF. As DNA, the CDR3 is TGTGCCAGCAGCATCGGGACTAGCGGGTCCGAATTTTTCTTC.

This clonotype was counted between two and nine times. The J gene is TRBJ1-3, the V gene TRBV12-3 or TRBV12-4, with D unclear. The V and J ends lost 0 bases and 0 bases respectively, with 6 bases between them. CDR3 length: 15 amino acids. In DNA, the CDR3 is TGTGCCAGCAGTTTAGCCGGGAGCTCTGGAAACACCATATATTTT. As protein: CASSLAGSSGNTIYF.

This clonotype was seen more than once but under ten times. The chain uses TRBV20-1 and TRBJ2-1; D unresolved. The V gene's germline CDR1 is DFQATT and CDR2 SNEGSKA (reference sequence). V was cut by 3 bases and J by 3 bases, with 15 bases left in between. This CDR3 spans 15 amino acids. CDR3: CSASSLGSLYNEQFF. The CDR3 region has the DNA TGCAGTGCTAGTTCGCTAGGTTCCCTCTACAATGAGCAGTTCTTC.

The chain is built from TRBV5-1 and TRBJ1-2; no definite D call. The CDR3 is made up of 14 amino acids. V was cut by 7 bases and J by 0 bases, with 13 bases left in between. Germline-derived CDR1 and CDR2 are SGHRS and YFSETQ. The CDR3 bases are TGCGCCAGCCGTAATCCGGGAACTAACTATGGCTACACCTTC. Its translation: CASRNPGTNYGYTF.

This clonotype was found many times. This chain connects TRBV7-8 to TRBJ1-4, with TRBD1 matching over 7 bases. CDR3 length: 16 residues. The V gene end was trimmed by 2 bases and the J gene end by 5 bases; junction bases not matched to a gene: 8. Per germline, CDR1 SGHVS and CDR2 FQNEAQ. The CDR3 region has the DNA TGTGCCAGCAGCTTACAGGGTGGGACAGCGAATGAAAAACTGTTTTTT. Its protein product is CASSLQGGTANEKLFF. The full variable domain, in which reference TRBV7-8 and TRBJ1-4 provide the parts outside the CDR3, is GAGVSQSPRYKVAKRGQDVALRCDPISGHVSLFWYQQALGQGPEFLTYFQNEAQLDKSGLPSDRFFAERPEGSVSTLKIQRTQQEDSAVYLCASSLQGGTANEKLFFGSGTQLSVL.

In its sample, this clonotype was seen many times. The rearrangement links TRBV7-8 to TRBJ2-1; 10 bases fit TRBD1. Trimming at V came to 5 bases and at J to 8 bases, leaving 9 bases not matched to a gene. Germline values: CDR1 SGHVS, CDR2 FQNEAQ. This CDR3 spans 15 amino acids. This CDR3 is CASSLRDRGRDEQFF. CDR3 coding DNA: TGTGCCAGCAGCCTCCGGGACAGGGGCCGGGATGAGCAGTTCTTC.

This clonotype was found a few times. The chain combines TRBV12-3 or TRBV12-4 with TRBJ2-5; D gene ambiguous. This CDR3 contains 15 residues. Trimming pared 2 bases from V and 1 base from J, leaving 11 bases between. This CDR3 is CASSLTNSLQETQYF. CDR3 nucleotides: TGTGCCAGCAGTTTAACCAACTCTCTCCAAGAGACCCAGTACTTC.